Listed here is a single TCR beta chain. The CDR3 sequence is 15 residues long. V was pared by 0 bases and J by 0 bases, with 8 bases between. Germline assignment: CDR1 LGHNA and CDR2 YNFKEQ. The data belong to a study of control samples from healthy donors and cancer patients. Sequencing used immunoSEQ multiplex PCR; TCRdb keeps in-frame clones, though not all of them. The table lists about 160,000 clones, over 85% of them singletons. The TCR comes from a man in his thirties or forties in good health. V is TRBV4-2 and J is TRBJ1-2, with D possibly matching TRBD1 (5 bases). Sequenced sample: blood. The CDR3, as DNA: TGTGCCAGCAGCCAAGATCAGGGAGCTAACTATGGCTACACCTTC. It translates to CASSQDQGANYGYTF.